This T cell receptor (beta chain) is drawn from a study of T cells in localized non-small cell lung cancer. This table comes from immunoSEQ multiplex PCR, and its TCRdb copy is limited to in-frame clones, with some not included. This sample carries approximately 5,600 clones, 40% to 55% of them seen once, and the ten largest clones take roughly 15%. V lost 3 bases to trimming and J lost 5 bases; unmatched junction nucleotides: 5. The CDR3 has 13 amino acids. Germline CDR1 and CDR2: SQVTM and ANQGSEA. This TCR was sampled from a man aged 40-75 years with stage I lung adenocarcinoma. The sample here was lung tumor tissue, taken before any cancer treatment. This sequence joins TRBV29-1 and TRBJ1-1, with 8 bases aligning to TRBD1. The CDR3 DNA sequence: TGCAGCGTTGACCAGGGGGCGCGGACTGAAGCTTTCTTT. Protein product: CSVDQGARTEAFF.